The 20 T cell receptor beta chains in this list originate from one sample, sequenced in a study of cytomegalovirus exposure and HLA in healthy donors. 13 Jbeta primers and 60 Vbeta primers were used for the PCR. TCRdb keeps only in-frame clones here, not all; method: immunoSEQ multiplex PCR. Of tens of thousands of clones listed, 7.5% to 8.5% are singletons. The sample consisted of PBMCs. The origin of the receptors is a man between 50 and 59 years old in good health and CMV-seronegative.

V gene TRBV11-3 combines with J gene TRBJ2-2; the match to TRBD1 covers 9 bases. The CDR3 loop spans 15 amino acids. CDR1 is SGHNT and CDR2 is YENEEA in the germline V gene. After removal of 1 base from V and 4 bases from J, the junction contained 1 base not matched to a gene. CDR3 nucleotides: TGTGCCAGCAGCTTAGCGACAGGGGGCACCGGGGAGCTGTTTTTT. Residues: CASSLATGGTGELFF.

This clone was seen only a few times. The chain joins TRBV5-1 to TRBJ2-1; 9 nucleotides agree with TRBD1. Trimming took 2 bases from V and 4 from J; bases not matched to a gene: 4. The CDR3 is made up of 15 amino acids. Germline values: CDR1 SGHRS, CDR2 YFSETQ. The CDR3 spells CASSFDRGTYNEQFF. Here the CDR3 DNA reads TGCGCCAGCAGCTTCGACAGGGGGACTTACAATGAGCAGTTCTTC.

This clone appeared a few times. The CDR3 protein is CASSAVSATNEKLFF. The CDR3 DNA reads TGTGCCAGCAGCGCTGTGAGTGCAACTAATGAAAAACTGTTTTTT. The chain has TRBV6-5 and TRBJ1-4; D is uncertain. CDR3 length equals 15 residues. Trimming pared 6 bases from V and 0 bases from J, leaving 11 bases between. Germline-derived CDR1 and CDR2 are MNHEY and SVGAGI.

This clone has only a few counts. The V gene is TRBV11-1, the J gene TRBJ2-1; 8 bases are shared with TRBD2. V was pared by 2 bases and J by 3 bases, with 6 bases of the junction left unmatched. Germline CDR1 is SGHAT and CDR2 is FQDESV (reference sequence). This CDR3 spans 16 amino acids. The CDR3 DNA sequence: TGTGCCAGCAGCTTACCCGGGGGGGTGGGCTACAATGAGCAGTTCTTC. This codes for CASSLPGGVGYNEQFF.

This chain connects TRBV5-1 to TRBJ1-2; D unclear. Germline V gene lookup returns CDR1 SGHRS and CDR2 YFSETQ. Trimming pared 1 base from V and 4 bases from J, leaving 8 bases between. This CDR3 comprises 13 residues. This CDR3 is CASSLNLAYGYTF. CDR3 DNA sequence: TGCGCCAGCAGCTTGAACCTGGCCTATGGCTACACCTTC.

This clone turned up a few times. Here the CDR3 DNA reads TGTGCCAGCAGCTTAGGAGACAGGGGTTGGAACGGGGAGCTGTTTTTT. This encodes CASSLGDRGWNGELFF. This chain links TRBV7-6 with TRBJ2-2; TRBD1 matches at 8 bases. The CDR3 has 16 amino acids. Germline CDR1 reads SGHVS; CDR2 reads FNYEAQ. Trimming removed 1 base from V and 7 bases from J; junction bases left unmatched: 8. The whole variable domain, filled in from reference TRBV7-6 and TRBJ2-2, reads GAGVSQSPRYKVTKRGQDVALRCDPISGHVSLYWYRQALGQGPEFLTYFNYEAQQDKSGLPNDRFSAERPEGSISTLTIQRTEQRDSAMYRCASSLGDRGWNGELFFGEGSRLTVL.

The V call is TRBV29-1, the J call TRBJ2-7, with 9 bases matching TRBD2. V lost 4 bases to trimming and J lost 2 bases; unmatched junction nucleotides: 3. This CDR3 is 13 amino acids long. Germline assignment: CDR1 SQVTM and CDR2 ANQGSEA. The CDR3: CSVGLAGAYEQYF. The DNA of the CDR3 is TGCAGCGTTGGTTTAGCGGGAGCCTACGAGCAGTACTTC.

A few counts support this clone. The genes are TRBV19 and TRBJ2-1; 8 bases map to TRBD2. CDR1 and CDR2 from the germline V gene are LNHDA and SQIVND (reference sequence). The CDR3 extends over 16 amino acids. J gave up 4 bases and V 5 bases, and 10 bases lay outside the gene matches. CDR3 residues: CASSPKAGASYNEQFF. For the CDR3, the DNA is TGTGCCAGTAGTCCGAAAGCGGGGGCCTCATACAATGAGCAGTTCTTC.

With respect to this clone: Distinct nucleotide sequences in the sample also encode this CDR3. This CDR3 is CASSPPGTGSPYEQYF. The CDR3 DNA follows: TGTGCCAGCTCACCACCAGGGACAGGGAGTCCCTACGAGCAGTACTTC. The gene calls are TRBV18 and TRBJ2-7, with TRBD1 matching over 9 bases. Per the germline V gene, CDR1 is KGHSH and CDR2 is LQKENI. V shed 0 bases and J 2 bases; nucleotides not matched to a gene: 5. The CDR3 totals 16 residues.

This clone was recorded a few times. This rearrangement joins TRBV28 to TRBJ2-7; 8 nucleotides agree with TRBD1. V lost 6 bases, J lost 2 bases, and 6 bases stayed unmatched. CDR1 is MDHEN, CDR2 SYDVKM, per germline. This CDR3 is built from 14 residues. The DNA for the CDR3 is TGTGCCAGCAGGGGGGGACAGGTACCCTACGAGCAGTACTTC. It is translated as CASRGGQVPYEQYF.

This clone was picked up a small number of times. The gene calls are TRBV13 and TRBJ1-6; D not resolved. The CDR3 spans 18 residues. Germline V lookup: CDR1 PRHDT, CDR2 FYEKMQ (reference sequence). Trimming shortened V by 1 base and J by 3 bases, and 16 bases separated the two germline ends. CDR3 sequence reads: CASSLAPLMPSYNSPLHF. CDR3 bases: TGTGCCAGCAGCTTAGCTCCCCTAATGCCAAGCTATAATTCACCCCTCCACTTT.

There are a few counts of this clone. J is TRBJ2-3 and V is TRBV2; TRBD2 agrees at 12 bases. V lost 6 bases, J lost 0 bases, and 7 bases stayed unmatched. The CDR3 spans 17 residues. Germline V gene data show CDR1 as SNHLY and CDR2 as FYNNEI. As DNA, the CDR3 is TGTGCCAGCAGCACTACTAGCGGGGGGCCGAGCACAGATACGCAGTATTTT. This translates into CASSTTSGGPSTDTQYF. Drawing the rest from reference TRBV2 and TRBJ2-3, the complete variable domain is EPEVTQTPSHQVTQMGQEVILRCVPISNHLYFYWYRQILGQKVEFLVSFYNNEISEKSEIFDDQFSVERPDGSNFTLKIRSTKLEDSAMYFCASSTTSGGPSTDTQYFGPGTRLTVL.

This clone was seen more than once but under ten times. The chain has TRBV27 and TRBJ2-7; 7 nucleotides match TRBD1. Trimming took 3 bases from V and 3 from J; bases not matched to a gene: 5. Germline-derived CDR1 and CDR2 are MNHEY and SMNVEV (reference sequence). The CDR3 is 14 amino acids. The chain's CDR3 is CASSFLGQVYEQYF. The CDR3 DNA follows: TGTGCCAGCAGTTTCCTTGGACAGGTCTACGAGCAGTACTTC.

This clone was observed a few times. The chain is built from TRBV5-1 and TRBJ2-2; possible D gene TRBD1, 6 bases. Trimming pared 4 bases from V and 5 bases from J, leaving 18 bases between. The germline gives CDR1 SGHRS, CDR2 YFSETQ. The CDR3 totals 16 residues. CDR3 DNA sequence: TGCGCCAGCAGCCCGACCCTCGGGACAAAAACCGGGGAGCTGTTTTTT. Residues: CASSPTLGTKTGELFF. Complete variable domain (other parts from reference TRBV5-1 and TRBJ2-2): KAGVTQTPRYLIKTRGQQVTLSCSPISGHRSVSWYQQTPGQGLQFLFEYFSETQRNKGNFPGRFSGRQFSNSRSEMNVSTLELGDSALYLCASSPTLGTKTGELFFGEGSRLTVL.

This chain joins TRBV30 and TRBJ2-7; TRBD2 might be the D (6 bases). The V gene lost 3 bases and the J gene lost 6 bases, with 21 bases spanning the gap. Germline V gene data show CDR1 as GTSNPN and CDR2 as SVGIG (reference sequence). This CDR3 is 15 amino acids long. CDR3 amino acids: CAWSGVGGVGSEQYF. For the CDR3, the DNA is TGTGCCTGGAGCGGGGTTGGTGGGGTCGGGAGCGAGCAGTACTTC.

The J gene is TRBJ1-1, the V gene TRBV7-6, with D perhaps matching TRBD1 (6 bases). V was pared by 3 bases and J by 2 bases, with 13 bases between. Per the germline V gene, CDR1 is SGHVS and CDR2 is FNYEAQ. CDR3 length equals 15 residues. CDR3 DNA sequence: TGTGCCAGCAGCTTGACAGGCGGGGGAAACACTGAAGCTTTCTTT. It specifies CASSLTGGGNTEAFF.

The chain links TRBV5-1 to TRBJ1-6; 8 nucleotides agree with TRBD1. The CDR3 extends over 15 amino acids. Germline CDR1 and CDR2: SGHRS and YFSETQ. The J segment lost 11 bases and the V segment lost 4 bases, leaving 11 bases of the junction unmatched. CDR3 in DNA: TGCGCCAGCAGCAGGGAAGGACAGGGTACTACACCCCTCCACTTT. Translating gives CASSREGQGTTPLHF. The full variable domain, in which reference TRBV5-1 and TRBJ1-6 provide the parts outside the CDR3, is KAGVTQTPRYLIKTRGQQVTLSCSPISGHRSVSWYQQTPGQGLQFLFEYFSETQRNKGNFPGRFSGRQFSNSRSEMNVSTLELGDSALYLCASSREGQGTTPLHFGNGTRLTVT.

This clone was counted only a few times. The J gene is TRBJ2-5, the V gene TRBV29-1; 11 positions agree with TRBD2. Looked up from germline, CDR1 is SQVTM and CDR2 is ANQGSEA. With V trimmed by 4 bases and J by 4 bases, 5 bases remained unmatched. CDR3 length: 14 residues. The CDR3 DNA sequence: TGCAGCGTTGTAGGTAGCGGGGGGGGAGAGACCCAGTACTTC. Its translation is CSVVGSGGGETQYF.

This clone turned up a few times. The chain joins TRBV27 to TRBJ2-7; a possible D gene is TRBD2 (6 bases). The CDR3 extends over 15 amino acids. Trimming pared 5 bases from V and 6 bases from J, leaving 20 bases between. Germline V gene data show CDR1 as MNHEY and CDR2 as SMNVEV (reference sequence). The DNA for the CDR3 is TGTGCCAGCAGTCCCCTCTCCGGAGGGAGCATCGAGCAGTACTTC. This translates into CASSPLSGGSIEQYF.

The rearrangement joins TRBV5-4 to TRBJ1-2; 9 nucleotides align to TRBD1. Germline loops: CDR1 SGHNT, CDR2 YYREEE (reference sequence). The CDR3 loop spans 13 amino acids. Trimming removed 4 bases from V and 8 bases from J; junction bases left unmatched: 6. CDR3 protein: CASSLTGGGGYTF. In DNA form, the CDR3 reads TGTGCCAGCAGCCTAACAGGGGGCGGGGGCTACACCTTC.